Sequencing of this T cell receptor (beta chain) was carried out in a study of blood T cell repertoires in COVID-19. Study-level background: Nucleic acid was either cDNA or gDNA, and it came from T cells, B-cell-depleted T cells, or PBMCs.

Per the study methods: The authors estimated nucleated cell counts from reference gene primer amplification. This table comes from immunoSEQ multiplex PCR, and its TCRdb copy is limited to in-frame clones, with some not included. The DNA was the basis for D and trimming; V, J and clone size are from that table. The sample includes 30,000 to 40,000 clones, around 90% of them seen just once. The CDR3 is 15 residues long. Germline CDR1 and CDR2: SEHNR and FQNEAQ (reference sequence). Losses at the gene ends were 3 bases for V and 6 bases for J; bases not matched to a gene: 4. This receptor was taken from a man between 60 and 70 years old with acute or convalescent COVID-19. This chain links TRBV7-9 with TRBJ1-4, with 10 bases that match TRBD1. Input material: peripheral blood. As DNA, the CDR3 is TGTGCCAGCAGCTTGGGACAGGGGTTCGATGAAAAACTGTTTTTT. It is translated as CASSLGQGFDEKLFF.